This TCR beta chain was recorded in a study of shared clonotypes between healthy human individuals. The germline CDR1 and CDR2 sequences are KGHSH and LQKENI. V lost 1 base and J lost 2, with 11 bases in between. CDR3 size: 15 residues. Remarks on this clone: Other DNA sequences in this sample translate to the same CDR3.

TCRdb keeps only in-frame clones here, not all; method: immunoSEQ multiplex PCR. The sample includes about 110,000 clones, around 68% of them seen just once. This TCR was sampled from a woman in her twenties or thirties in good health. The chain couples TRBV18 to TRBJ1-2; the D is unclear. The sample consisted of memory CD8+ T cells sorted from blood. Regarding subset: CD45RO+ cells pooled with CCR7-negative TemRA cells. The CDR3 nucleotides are TGTGCCAGCTCACCACGGTCAGACCCAAACTATGGCTACACCTTC. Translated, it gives CASSPRSDPNYGYTF.